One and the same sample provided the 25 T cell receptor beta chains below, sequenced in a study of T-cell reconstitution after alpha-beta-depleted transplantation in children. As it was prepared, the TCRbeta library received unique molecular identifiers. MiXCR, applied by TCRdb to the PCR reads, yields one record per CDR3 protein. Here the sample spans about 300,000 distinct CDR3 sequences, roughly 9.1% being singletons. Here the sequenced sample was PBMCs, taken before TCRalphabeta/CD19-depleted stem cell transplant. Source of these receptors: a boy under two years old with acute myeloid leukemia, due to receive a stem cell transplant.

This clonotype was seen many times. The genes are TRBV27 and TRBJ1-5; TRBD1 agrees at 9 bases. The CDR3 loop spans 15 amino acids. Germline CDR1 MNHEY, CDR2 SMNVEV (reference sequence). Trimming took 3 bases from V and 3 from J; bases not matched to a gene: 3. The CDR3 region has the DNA TGTGCCAGCAGTTTGGACAGGGGTCCCAATCAGCCCCAGCATTTT. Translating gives CASSLDRGPNQPQHF.

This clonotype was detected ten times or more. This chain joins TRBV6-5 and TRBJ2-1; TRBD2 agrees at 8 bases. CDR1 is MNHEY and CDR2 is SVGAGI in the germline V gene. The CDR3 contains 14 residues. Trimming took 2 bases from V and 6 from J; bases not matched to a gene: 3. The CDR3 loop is CASSYAGRANEQFF. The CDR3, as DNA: TGTGCCAGCAGTTACGCCGGGAGGGCCAATGAGCAGTTCTTC.

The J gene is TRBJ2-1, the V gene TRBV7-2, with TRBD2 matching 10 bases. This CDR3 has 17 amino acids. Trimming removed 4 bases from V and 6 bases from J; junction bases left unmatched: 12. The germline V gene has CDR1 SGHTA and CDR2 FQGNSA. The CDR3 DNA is TGTGCCAGCAGCTCACAAGACCTAGCGGGAGTAGGCAATGAGCAGTTCTTC. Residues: CASSSQDLAGVGNEQFF.

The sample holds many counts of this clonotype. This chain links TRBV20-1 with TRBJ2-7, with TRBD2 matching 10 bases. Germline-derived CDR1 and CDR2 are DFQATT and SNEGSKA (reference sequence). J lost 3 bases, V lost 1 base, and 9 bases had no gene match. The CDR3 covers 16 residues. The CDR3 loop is CSARGSKGLALYEQYF. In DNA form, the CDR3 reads TGCAGTGCTAGAGGTTCAAAGGGACTAGCGCTCTACGAGCAGTACTTC.

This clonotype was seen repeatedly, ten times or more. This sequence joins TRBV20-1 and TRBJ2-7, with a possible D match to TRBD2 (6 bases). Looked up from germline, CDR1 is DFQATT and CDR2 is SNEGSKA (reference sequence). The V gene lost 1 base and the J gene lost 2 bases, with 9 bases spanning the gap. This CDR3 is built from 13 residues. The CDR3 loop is CSARVPGAYEQYF. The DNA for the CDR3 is TGCAGTGCTAGAGTCCCGGGAGCCTACGAGCAGTACTTC.

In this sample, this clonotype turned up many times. The CDR3 DNA sequence: TGCGCCAGCAGCTTCGTGGGGAGGTCCTACAATGAGCAGTTCTTC. This sequence encodes CASSFVGRSYNEQFF. V and J are TRBV5-1 and TRBJ2-1, with a possible D match to TRBD2 (6 bases). The germline gives CDR1 SGHRS, CDR2 YFSETQ. V dropped 2 bases and J dropped 1 base, with 10 bases sitting between them. CDR3 length: 15 residues.

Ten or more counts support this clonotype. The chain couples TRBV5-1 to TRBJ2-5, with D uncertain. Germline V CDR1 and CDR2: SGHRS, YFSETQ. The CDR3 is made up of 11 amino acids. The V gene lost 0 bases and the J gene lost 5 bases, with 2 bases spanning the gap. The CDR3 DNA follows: TGCGCCAGCAGCTTGGACGAGACCCAGTACTTC. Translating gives CASSLDETQYF.

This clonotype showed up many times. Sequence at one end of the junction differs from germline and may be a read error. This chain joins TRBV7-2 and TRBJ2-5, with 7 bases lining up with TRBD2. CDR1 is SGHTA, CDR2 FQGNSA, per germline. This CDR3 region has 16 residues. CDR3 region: CASSLRGGRLQETQYF. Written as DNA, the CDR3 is TGTGCCAGCAGCTTAAGGGGCGGGAGACTCCAAGAGACTCAGTACTTC.

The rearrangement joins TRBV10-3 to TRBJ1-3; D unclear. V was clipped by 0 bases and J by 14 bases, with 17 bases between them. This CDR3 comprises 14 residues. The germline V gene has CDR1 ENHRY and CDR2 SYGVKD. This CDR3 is CAISESTDWKGLYF. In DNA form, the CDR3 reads TGTGCCATCAGTGAGTCGACGGATTGGAAAGGGCTATATTTT.

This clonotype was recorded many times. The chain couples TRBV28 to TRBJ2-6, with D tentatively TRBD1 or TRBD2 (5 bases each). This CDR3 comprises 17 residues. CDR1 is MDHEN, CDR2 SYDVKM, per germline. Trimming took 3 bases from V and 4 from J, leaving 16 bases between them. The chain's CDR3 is CASSFQGPRAGANVLTF. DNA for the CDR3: TGTGCCAGCAGTTTTCAGGGACCCCGGGCAGGGGCCAACGTCCTGACTTTC.

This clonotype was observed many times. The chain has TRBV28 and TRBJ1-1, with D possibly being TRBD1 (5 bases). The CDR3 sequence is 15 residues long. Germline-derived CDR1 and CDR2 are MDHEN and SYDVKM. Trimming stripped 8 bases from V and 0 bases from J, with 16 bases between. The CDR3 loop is CASAFAGILNTEAFF. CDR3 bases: TGTGCCAGCGCCTTCGCAGGGATCTTGAACACTGAAGCTTTCTTT.

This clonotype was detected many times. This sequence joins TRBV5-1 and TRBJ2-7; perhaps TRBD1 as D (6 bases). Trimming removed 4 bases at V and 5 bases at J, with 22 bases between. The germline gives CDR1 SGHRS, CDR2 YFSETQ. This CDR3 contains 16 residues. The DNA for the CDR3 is TGCGCCAGCAGCCCAGTATTGACACAGGGCCACCACGAGCAGTACTTC. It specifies CASSPVLTQGHHEQYF.

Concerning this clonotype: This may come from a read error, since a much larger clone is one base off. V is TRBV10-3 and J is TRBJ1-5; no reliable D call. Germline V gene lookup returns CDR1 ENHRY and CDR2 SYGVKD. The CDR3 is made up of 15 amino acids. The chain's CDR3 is CATSEAVGLYQPQHF. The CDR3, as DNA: TGTGCCACCAGTGAGGCCGTGGGATTATATCAGCCCCAGCATTTT.

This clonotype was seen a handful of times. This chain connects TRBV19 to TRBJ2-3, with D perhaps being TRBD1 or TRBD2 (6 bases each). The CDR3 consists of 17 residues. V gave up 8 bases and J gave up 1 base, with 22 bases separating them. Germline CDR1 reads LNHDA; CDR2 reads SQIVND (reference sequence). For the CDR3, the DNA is TGTGCCAGTTCTCTTTTCGTCGGAGGGGGTGGCACAGATACGCAGTATTTT. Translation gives CASSLFVGGGGTDTQYF.

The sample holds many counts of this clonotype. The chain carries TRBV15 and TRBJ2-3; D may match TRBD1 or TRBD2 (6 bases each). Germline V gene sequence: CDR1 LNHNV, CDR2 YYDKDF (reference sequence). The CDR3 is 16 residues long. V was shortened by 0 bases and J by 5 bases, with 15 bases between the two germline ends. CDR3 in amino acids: CATSRDSSGAVDTQYF. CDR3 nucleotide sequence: TGTGCCACCAGCAGAGATTCCTCGGGGGCTGTAGATACGCAGTATTTT. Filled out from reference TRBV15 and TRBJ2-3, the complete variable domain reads DAMVIQNPRYQVTQFGKPVTLSCSQTLNHNVMYWYQQKSSQAPKLLFHYYDKDFNNEADTPDNFQSRRPNTSFCFLDIRSPGLGDTAMYLCATSRDSSGAVDTQYFGPGTRLTVL.

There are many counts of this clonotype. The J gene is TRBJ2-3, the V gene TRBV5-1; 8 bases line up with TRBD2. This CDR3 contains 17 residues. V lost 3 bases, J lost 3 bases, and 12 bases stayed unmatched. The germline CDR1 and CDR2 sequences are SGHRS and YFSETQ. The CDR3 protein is CASSSYPGGGATDTQYF. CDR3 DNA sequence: TGCGCCAGCAGCTCTTACCCGGGAGGGGGGGCGACAGATACGCAGTATTTT.

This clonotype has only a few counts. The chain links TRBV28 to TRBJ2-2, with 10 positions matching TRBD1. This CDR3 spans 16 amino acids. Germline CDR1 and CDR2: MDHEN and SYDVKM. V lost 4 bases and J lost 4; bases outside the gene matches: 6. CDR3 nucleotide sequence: TGTGCCAGCAGTTCATCCGGGACAGGGGTCACCGGGGAGCTGTTTTTT. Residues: CASSSSGTGVTGELFF.

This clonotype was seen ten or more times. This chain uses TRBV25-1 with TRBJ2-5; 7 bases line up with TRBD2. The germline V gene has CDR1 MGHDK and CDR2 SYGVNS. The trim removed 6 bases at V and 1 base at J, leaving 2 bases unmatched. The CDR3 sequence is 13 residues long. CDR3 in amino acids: CASSSGTQETQYF. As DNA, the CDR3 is TGTGCCAGCAGCAGCGGGACCCAAGAGACCCAGTACTTC.

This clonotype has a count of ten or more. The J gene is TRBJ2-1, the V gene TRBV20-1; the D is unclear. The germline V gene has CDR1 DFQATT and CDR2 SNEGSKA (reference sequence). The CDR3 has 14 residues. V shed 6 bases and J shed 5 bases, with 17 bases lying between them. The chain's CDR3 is CSALTSSLNNEQFF. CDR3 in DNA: TGCAGTGCCTTGACTTCTTCCCTTAACAATGAGCAGTTCTTC.

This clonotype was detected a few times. The CDR3 protein is CASSLLRGAYEQYF. As DNA, the CDR3 is TGTGCCAGCAGTTTGTTACGGGGCGCCTACGAGCAGTACTTC. The V gene is TRBV12-3 or TRBV12-4, the J gene TRBJ2-7; D may match TRBD1 or TRBD2 (5 bases each). Trimming cost V 3 bases and J 2 bases, with 11 bases left between them. The CDR3 sequence is 14 residues long.

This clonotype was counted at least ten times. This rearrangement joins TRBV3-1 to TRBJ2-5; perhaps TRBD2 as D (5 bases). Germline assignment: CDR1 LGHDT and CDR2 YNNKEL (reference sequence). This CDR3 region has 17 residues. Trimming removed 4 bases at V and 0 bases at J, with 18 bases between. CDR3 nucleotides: TGTGCCAGCAGCCGCAACCTCGTCGGGGTGTACCAAGAGACCCAGTACTTC. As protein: CASSRNLVGVYQETQYF.

CDR3 loop: CASSNIQGMNTEAFF. The CDR3 coding sequence is TGTGCCAGCTCCAATATACAGGGGATGAACACTGAAGCTTTCTTT. The chain couples TRBV18 to TRBJ1-1; 7 nucleotides match TRBD1. The CDR3 is 15 residues long. Trimming cost V 6 bases and J 0 bases; bases outside gene matches: 7. In germline, CDR1 is KGHSH, CDR2 LQKENI.

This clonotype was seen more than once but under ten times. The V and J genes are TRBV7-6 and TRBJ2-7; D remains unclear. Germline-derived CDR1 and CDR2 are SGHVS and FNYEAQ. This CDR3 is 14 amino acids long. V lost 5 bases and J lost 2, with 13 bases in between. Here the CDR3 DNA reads TGTGCCAGCAGCCTGTGGGGTGGTACCTACGAGCAGTACTTC. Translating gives CASSLWGGTYEQYF. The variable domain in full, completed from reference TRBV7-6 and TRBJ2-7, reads GAGVSQSPRYKVTKRGQDVALRCDPISGHVSLYWYRQALGQGPEFLTYFNYEAQQDKSGLPNDRFSAERPEGSISTLTIQRTEQRDSAMYRCASSLWGGTYEQYFGPGTRLTVT.

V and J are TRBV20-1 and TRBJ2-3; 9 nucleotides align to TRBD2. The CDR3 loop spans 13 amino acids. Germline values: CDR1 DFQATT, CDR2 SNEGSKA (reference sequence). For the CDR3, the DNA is TGCACCTACCTAGCGGGGACCACAGATACGCAGTATTTT. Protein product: CTYLAGTTDTQYF.

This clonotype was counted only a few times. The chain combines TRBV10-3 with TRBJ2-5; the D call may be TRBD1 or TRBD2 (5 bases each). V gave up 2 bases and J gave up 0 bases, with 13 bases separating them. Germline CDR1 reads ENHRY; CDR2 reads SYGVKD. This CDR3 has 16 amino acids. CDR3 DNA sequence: TGTGCCATCAGTGAGGGGGGACGGAGCCACCAAGAGACCCAGTACTTC. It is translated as CAISEGGRSHQETQYF.